These 18 T cell receptor beta chains were all obtained from the same sample, sequenced in a study of T cells after yellow fever vaccination. MiXCR was run by TCRdb on the 5' RACE reads, yielding one entry per CDR3 protein. The table records 620,000 or so distinct CDR3 sequences, 10% to 15% of them present only once. The input for sequencing was PBMCs, taken on the day of the yellow fever booster vaccination. The receptors shown here come from a young man who received the YFV17D yellow fever vaccine.

This chain joins TRBV7-2 and TRBJ2-1; TRBD1 matches at 8 bases. The length of the CDR3 is 16 residues. Germline V gives CDR1 SGHTA, CDR2 FQGNSA. V gave up 0 bases and J gave up 6 bases; unmatched junction bases: 7. In nucleotides, the CDR3 is TGTGCCAGCAGCTTAGCGCGACAGGGGAGTCTCAATGAGCAGTTCTTC. As protein: CASSLARQGSLNEQFF.

This clonotype was counted only a few times. Being one base from a much bigger clone, this may be a read error. The chain uses TRBV6-6 and TRBJ2-7; D possibly uses TRBD1 or TRBD2 (5 bases each). This CDR3 contains 11 residues. Germline lookup yields CDR1 MNHNY and CDR2 SVGAGI (reference sequence). Trimming stripped 4 bases from V and 7 bases from J, with 8 bases between. The CDR3 coding sequence is TGTGCCAGCAGTTTCAGGGAGGAGCAGTACTTC. Translated: CASSFREEQYF.

This clonotype was picked up many times. This sequence joins TRBV27 and TRBJ1-6; D possibly corresponds to TRBD1 (6 bases). CDR3 length: 19 amino acids. V was shortened by 8 bases and J by 0 bases, with 23 bases between the two germline ends. Per the germline V gene, CDR1 is MNHEY and CDR2 is SMNVEV (reference sequence). CDR3 protein: CASGNRANPTSSYNSPLHF. CDR3 in DNA: TGTGCCAGCGGTAACAGGGCTAACCCGACTAGCTCCTATAATTCACCCCTCCACTTT.

The chain links TRBV12-3 or TRBV12-4 to TRBJ2-7, with 9 bases identical to TRBD2. The CDR3 runs 15 residues. V shed 5 bases, J shed 2 bases, and the junction held 7 bases outside the gene matches. CDR3 bases: TGTGCCAGCAGTACACGACTAGCGGCCACCTACGAGCAGTACTTC. This encodes CASSTRLAATYEQYF.

The gene calls are TRBV12-3 or TRBV12-4 and TRBJ2-3; maybe TRBD2 (5 bases). The CDR3 is made up of 14 amino acids. Trimming took off 8 bases at V and 2 bases at J, with 14 bases between the two ends. The CDR3 DNA follows: TGTGCCAGCCACGCGGGCCTAGTCACAGATACGCAGTATTTT. Translating it yields CASHAGLVTDTQYF.

J is TRBJ2-4 and V is TRBV10-3; D remains ambiguous. Germline loops: CDR1 ENHRY, CDR2 SYGVKD. V dropped 0 bases and J dropped 8 bases, with 5 bases sitting between them. The CDR3 is 12 residues long. CDR3 in DNA: TGTGCCATCAGTGAGTCCTCATACATTCAGTACTTC. Residues: CAISESSYIQYF.

This clonotype has just a few counts. At one boundary the junction diverges from the germline segment, which might be a read error. The V and J genes are TRBV6-5 and TRBJ2-3; 12 bases are a match to TRBD2. CDR3 size: 15 residues. In germline, CDR1 is MNHEY, CDR2 SVGAGI. The CDR3 loop reads CASSSPGTSGPPGDF. DNA of the CDR3: TGTGCCAGCAGTTCTCCCGGGACTAGCGGGCCTCCGGGGGATTTT.

V and J are TRBV29-1 and TRBJ2-7; TRBD1 or TRBD2 may be the D gene (5 bases each). CDR1 and CDR2 from the germline V gene are SQVTM and ANQGSEA. This CDR3 has 14 residues. The V end was cut by 5 bases, the J end by 2 bases, with 16 bases between. The CDR3 loop is CSVTAPGRTYEQYF. Written as DNA, the CDR3 is TGCAGCGTTACAGCTCCGGGACGGACCTACGAGCAGTACTTC.

V gene TRBV29-1 combines with J gene TRBJ1-1, with a tentative D call TRBD1 (5 bases). V was clipped by 5 bases and J by 10 bases, with 14 bases between them. CDR1 and CDR2 (germline): SQVTM, ANQGSEA. This CDR3 is 11 amino acids long. The CDR3 DNA is TGCAGCGTTCAAGCTCAGAGGGGAGCTTTCTTT. This gives the protein CSVQAQRGAFF.

This clonotype was detected only a few times. This chain uses TRBV5-6 with TRBJ2-3, with a possible D match to TRBD2 (7 bases). The CDR3 is made up of 15 amino acids. CDR1 and CDR2 (germline): SGHDT, YYEEEE. V was clipped by 1 base and J by 9 bases, with 18 bases between them. This chain's CDR3 is CASSLLQGGTSTQYF. The DNA of the CDR3 is TGTGCCAGCAGCTTGTTACAGGGAGGGACCAGCACGCAGTATTTT. Filled out from reference TRBV5-6 and TRBJ2-3, the complete variable domain reads DAGVTQSPTHLIKTRGQQVTLRCSPKSGHDTVSWYQQALGQGPQFIFQYYEEEERQRGNFPDRFSGHQFPNYSSELNVNALLLGDSALYLCASSLLQGGTSTQYFGPGTRLTVL.

V and J are TRBV9 and TRBJ2-3; 7 nucleotides align to TRBD2. Looked up from germline, CDR1 is SGDLS and CDR2 is YYNGEE. The CDR3 contains 15 residues. V trimming: 2 bases; J trimming: 4 bases; junction bases outside the gene matches: 7. CDR3 sequence reads: CASSVGGSIADTQYF. The CDR3 region has the DNA TGTGCCAGCAGCGTCGGCGGGAGTATAGCAGATACGCAGTATTTT.

This sequence joins TRBV5-1 and TRBJ2-7; D is perhaps TRBD2 (5 bases). In germline, CDR1 is SGHRS, CDR2 YFSETQ. The CDR3 spans 14 residues. V lost 3 bases to trimming and J lost 4 bases, with 14 bases between them. Here the CDR3 DNA reads TGCGCCAGCAGCTCCGCTGGGAGCGGATACGAGCAGTACTTC. It yields the protein CASSSAGSGYEQYF.

This clonotype showed up just a few times. V gene TRBV7-9 combines with J gene TRBJ2-2; D not certain. CDR3 size: 14 residues. V was pared by 0 bases and J by 8 bases, with 10 bases between. CDR1 and CDR2 from the germline V gene are SEHNR and FQNEAQ (reference sequence). The CDR3 coding sequence is TGTGCCAGCAGCTTAGCCGCTGGTCTGGGGGAGCTGTTTTTT. This encodes CASSLAAGLGELFF.

The chain carries TRBV5-1 and TRBJ2-3; 10 bases agree with TRBD2. In germline, CDR1 is SGHRS, CDR2 YFSETQ. This CDR3 is built from 17 residues. J gave up 1 base and V 0 bases, and 5 bases lay outside the gene matches. This CDR3 is CASSLGTSGHRTDTQYF. The CDR3 nucleotides read TGCGCCAGCAGCTTGGGGACTAGCGGACACCGCACAGATACGCAGTATTTT. The variable domain in full, with the rest retrieved from reference TRBV5-1 and TRBJ2-3, is KAGVTQTPRYLIKTRGQQVTLSCSPISGHRSVSWYQQTPGQGLQFLFEYFSETQRNKGNFPGRFSGRQFSNSRSEMNVSTLELGDSALYLCASSLGTSGHRTDTQYFGPGTRLTVL.

This clonotype occurred a few times. This chain uses TRBV7-9 with TRBJ2-3; 7 nucleotides line up with TRBD2. Germline V gene data show CDR1 as SEHNR and CDR2 as FQNEAQ (reference sequence). The CDR3 is made up of 16 amino acids. Trimming cost V 2 bases and J 0 bases; bases outside gene matches: 5. The CDR3 DNA is TGTGCCAGCAGCTTACAGGGAGGGGACAGCACAGATACGCAGTATTTT. Amino acids: CASSLQGGDSTDTQYF.

This clonotype was seen a few times. The rearrangement links TRBV5-5 to TRBJ2-3; 7 nucleotides match TRBD1. This CDR3 has 16 amino acids. V lost 4 bases to trimming and J lost 2 bases; unmatched junction nucleotides: 10. Germline CDR1 SGHKS, CDR2 YYEKEE (reference sequence). Here the CDR3 reads CASSPDREIVTDTQYF. The CDR3 DNA is TGTGCCAGCAGCCCCGACAGGGAAATTGTCACAGATACGCAGTATTTT. Full variable domain (rest looked up from reference TRBV5-5 and TRBJ2-3): DAGVTQSPTHLIKTRGQQVTLRCSPISGHKSVSWYQQVLGQGPQFIFQYYEKEERGRGNFPDRFSARQFPNYSSELNVNALLLGDSALYLCASSPDREIVTDTQYFGPGTRLTVL.

The chain employs TRBV5-1 and TRBJ2-3; a weak D match, TRBD2 (5 bases). CDR3 length: 14 residues. The germline CDR1 and CDR2 sequences are SGHRS and YFSETQ. V shed 4 bases and J shed 2 bases, with 11 bases lying between them. CDR3 sequence: CASSARENTDTQYF. The CDR3 DNA sequence: TGCGCCAGCAGCGCACGGGAAAACACAGATACGCAGTATTTT. Variable domain in full (rest from reference TRBV5-1 and TRBJ2-3): KAGVTQTPRYLIKTRGQQVTLSCSPISGHRSVSWYQQTPGQGLQFLFEYFSETQRNKGNFPGRFSGRQFSNSRSEMNVSTLELGDSALYLCASSARENTDTQYFGPGTRLTVL.

This chain joins TRBV10-3 and TRBJ1-5; D is ambiguous. Trimming took off 4 bases at V and 4 bases at J, with 11 bases between the two ends. The CDR3 extends over 14 amino acids. Germline CDR1 reads ENHRY; CDR2 reads SYGVKD. Written as DNA, the CDR3 is TGTGCCATCAGTGGAGGAGGGAATAATCAGCCCCAGCATTTT. Translating gives CAISGGGNNQPQHF.